Below, 11 T cell receptor beta chains from the same sample are listed, as sequenced in a study of somatic mutations in cytotoxic T cells in rheumatoid arthritis. Sequencing used immunoSEQ multiplex PCR; TCRdb keeps in-frame clones, though not all of them. The sample yields over 10,000 clones, about four fifths seen once. The sample was CD8+ T cells sorted from blood. The receptors derive from a woman aged 55-75 years in good health.

The V and J genes are TRBV28 and TRBJ1-2; 8 bases are a match to TRBD1. V gave up 6 bases and J gave up 4 bases; unmatched junction bases: 7. From germline, CDR1 is MDHEN and CDR2 SYDVKM. The CDR3 consists of 14 residues. The CDR3 loop reads CASRPPGQAYGYTF. CDR3 DNA sequence: TGTGCCAGCAGACCACCGGGACAGGCCTATGGCTACACCTTC.

Concerning this clone: At one end, the junction sequence differs from germline, possibly due to a read error. This chain joins TRBV7-9 and TRBJ2-1, with 7 bases that match TRBD1. CDR1 is SEHNR and CDR2 is FQNEAQ in the germline V gene (reference sequence). This CDR3 spans 12 amino acids. CDR3 loop: CAGSWGTAEQFF. CDR3 DNA sequence: TGTGCCGGCAGCTGGGGGACAGCTGAGCAGTTCTTC.

V usage is TRBV5-5 and J usage is TRBJ2-1, with D possibly TRBD1 on 5 matching bases. Germline loops: CDR1 SGHKS, CDR2 YYEKEE (reference sequence). This CDR3 is 14 amino acids long. V lost 4 bases and J lost 5, with 13 bases in between. The CDR3 loop is CASSPWGQDNEQFF. The DNA of the CDR3 is TGTGCCAGCAGCCCGTGGGGCCAAGACAATGAGCAGTTCTTC.

This rearrangement joins TRBV29-1 to TRBJ2-7; TRBD2 aligns across 11 bases. CDR3 length: 14 residues. The germline gives CDR1 SQVTM, CDR2 ANQGSEA. The J segment lost 6 bases and the V segment lost 6 bases, leaving 10 bases of the junction unmatched. CDR3 coding DNA: TGCAGCGTATCACTAGCGGGGGAACTCAGCGAGCAGTACTTC. Its protein product is CSVSLAGELSEQYF.

The chain combines TRBV15 with TRBJ1-1, with 7 bases matching TRBD1. The CDR3 has 14 amino acids. Per the germline V gene, CDR1 is LNHNV and CDR2 is YYDKDF (reference sequence). V trimming: 4 bases; J trimming: 5 bases; junction bases outside the gene matches: 7. This CDR3 reads CATSTRTGLTEAFF. CDR3 DNA sequence: TGTGCCACCAGCACACGGACAGGACTTACTGAAGCTTTCTTT. Looking up the rest from reference TRBV15 and TRBJ1-1 gives the full variable domain: DAMVIQNPRYQVTQFGKPVTLSCSQTLNHNVMYWYQQKSSQAPKLLFHYYDKDFNNEADTPDNFQSRRPNTSFCFLDIRSPGLGDTAMYLCATSTRTGLTEAFFGQGTRLTVV.

Written as DNA, the CDR3 is TGTGCCAGCAGCCACGGACGGGAGAAGGCTTTCTTT. Translated: CASSHGREKAFF. The V and J genes are TRBV11-2 and TRBJ1-1, with D hard to call. V lost 5 bases and J 11 bases, leaving 15 bases between the germline ends. The length of the CDR3 is 12 residues. Germline V gives CDR1 SGHAT, CDR2 FQNNGV. The variable domain in full, with the rest retrieved from reference TRBV11-2 and TRBJ1-1, is EAGVAQSPRYKIIEKRQSVAFWCNPISGHATLYWYQQILGQGPKLLIQFQNNGVVDDSQLPKDRFSAERLKGVDSTLKIQPAKLEDSAVYLCASSHGREKAFFGQGTRLTVV.

V is TRBV28 and J is TRBJ2-7; 11 nucleotides line up with TRBD2. Germline V CDR1 and CDR2: MDHEN, SYDVKM. The length of the CDR3 is 16 residues. Trimming took 5 bases from V and 0 from J; bases not matched to a gene: 6. The CDR3 sequence: CASSPGLAGYSYEQYF. DNA for the CDR3: TGTGCCAGCAGTCCCGGACTAGCGGGTTACTCCTACGAGCAGTACTTC.

In DNA form, the CDR3 reads TGTGCCAGCAGCTCCCCGGCGGGGTTTAACACCGGGGAGCTGTTTTTT. This gives the protein CASSSPAGFNTGELFF. V and J are TRBV7-9 and TRBJ2-2, with D possibly matching TRBD2 (6 bases). The germline V gene encodes CDR1 SEHNR and CDR2 FQNEAQ (reference sequence). The CDR3 runs 16 residues. Trimming removed 4 bases from V and 2 bases from J, with 14 bases in between.

The rearrangement links TRBV27 to TRBJ2-1, with 11 positions matching TRBD1. CDR3 length equals 15 residues. Germline-derived CDR1 and CDR2 are MNHEY and SMNVEV (reference sequence). The V and J ends lost 5 bases and 6 bases, in that order; junction bases with no gene match: 6. The CDR3 DNA follows: TGTGCCAGCAGTCCCGGGACAGGGGGATTCAATGAGCAGTTCTTC. It codes for CASSPGTGGFNEQFF.

The chain recombines TRBV2 with TRBJ2-2; tentatively, D is TRBD2 (6 bases). Germline V gene sequence: CDR1 SNHLY, CDR2 FYNNEI. This CDR3 comprises 13 residues. The V gene lost 6 bases and the J gene lost 4 bases, with 9 bases spanning the gap. CDR3 sequence reads: CASRGGGTGELFF. Written as DNA, the CDR3 is TGTGCCAGCAGGGGAGGCGGCACCGGGGAGCTGTTTTTT.

The rearrangement links TRBV6-5 to TRBJ2-5, with a possible D match to TRBD2 (5 bases). The CDR3 is 13 residues long. The germline V and J ends were trimmed by 2 bases and 3 bases, with 7 bases remaining between them. Germline lookup yields CDR1 MNHEY and CDR2 SVGAGI. This CDR3 is CASSYGAEETQYF. The DNA of the CDR3 is TGTGCCAGCAGTTACGGAGCGGAAGAGACCCAGTACTTC.